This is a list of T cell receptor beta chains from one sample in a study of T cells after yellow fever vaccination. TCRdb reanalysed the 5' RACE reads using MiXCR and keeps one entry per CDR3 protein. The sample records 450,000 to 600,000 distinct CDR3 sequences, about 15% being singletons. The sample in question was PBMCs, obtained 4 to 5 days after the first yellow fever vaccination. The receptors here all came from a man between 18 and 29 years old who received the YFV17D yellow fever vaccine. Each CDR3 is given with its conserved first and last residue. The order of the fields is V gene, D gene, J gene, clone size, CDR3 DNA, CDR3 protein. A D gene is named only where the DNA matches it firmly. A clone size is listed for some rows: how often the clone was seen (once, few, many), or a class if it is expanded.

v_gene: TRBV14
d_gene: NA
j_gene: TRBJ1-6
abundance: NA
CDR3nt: TGTGCCAGCAGCCAAGTCTCTACTAATTCACCCCTCCACTTT
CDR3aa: CASSQVSTNSPLHF

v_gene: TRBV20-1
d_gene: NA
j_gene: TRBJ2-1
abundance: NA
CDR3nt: TGCAGTGCCGCAGGGTCGATCAATGAGCAGTTCTTC
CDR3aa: CSAAGSINEQFF

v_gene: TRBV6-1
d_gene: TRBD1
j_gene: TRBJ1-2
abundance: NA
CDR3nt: TGTGCCAGCACTACCAGGCAGGGGGCACACTATGGCTACACCTTC
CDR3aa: CASTTRQGAHYGYTF

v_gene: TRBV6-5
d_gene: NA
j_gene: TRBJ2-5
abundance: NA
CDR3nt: TGTGCCAGCAGTTTTTTAGGGGAGGCGACCCAGTACTTC
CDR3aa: CASSFLGEATQYF

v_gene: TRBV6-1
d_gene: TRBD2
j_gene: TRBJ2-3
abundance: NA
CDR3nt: TGTGCCAGCAGTCCTAGCGGGGGGGACACAGATACGCAGTATTTT
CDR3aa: CASSPSGGDTDTQYF

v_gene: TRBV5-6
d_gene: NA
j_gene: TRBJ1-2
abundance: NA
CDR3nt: TGTGCCAGCAGCATGAGAGGACCGACATATGGCTACACCTTC
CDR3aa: CASSMRGPTYGYTF

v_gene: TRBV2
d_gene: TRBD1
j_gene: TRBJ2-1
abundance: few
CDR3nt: TGTGCCAGCCGATTCCCTCGGGACAGGGAATACAATGAGCAGTTCTTC
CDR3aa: CASRFPRDREYNEQFF

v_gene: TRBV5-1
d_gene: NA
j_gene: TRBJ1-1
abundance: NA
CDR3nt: TGCGCCAGCAGTGGGGGACGGGTGGACACTGAAGCTTTCTTT
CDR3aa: CASSGGRVDTEAFF

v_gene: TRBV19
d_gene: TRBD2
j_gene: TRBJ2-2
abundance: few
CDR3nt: TGTGCCAGTAAACCAGCGGGGGGGCCTTCCGGGGAGCTGTTTTTT
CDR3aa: CASKPAGGPSGELFF

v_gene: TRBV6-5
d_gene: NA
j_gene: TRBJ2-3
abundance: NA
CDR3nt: TGTGCCAGCAGTTCCCAGTTCCTTGGGACAGATACGCAGTATTTT
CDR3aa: CASSSQFLGTDTQYF

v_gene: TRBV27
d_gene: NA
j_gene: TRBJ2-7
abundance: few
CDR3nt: TGTGCCAGCAGTTTAGAGTGGGGGCTCCACGAGCAGTACTTC
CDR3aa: CASSLEWGLHEQYF

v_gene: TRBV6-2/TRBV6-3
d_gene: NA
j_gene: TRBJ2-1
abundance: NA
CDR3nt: TGTGCCAGCAGTTCCAACCGTCTGGGGGGCCCCTACAATGAGCAGTTCTTC
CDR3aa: CASSSNRLGGPYNEQFF

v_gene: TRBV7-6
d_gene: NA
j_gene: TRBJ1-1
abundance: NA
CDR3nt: TGTGCCAGCAGCGTCGGGAGTGAAGCTTTCTTT
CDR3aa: CASSVGSEAFF

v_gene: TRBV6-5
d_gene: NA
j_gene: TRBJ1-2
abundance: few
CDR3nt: TGTGCCAGCAGTTACATCGCAGGGGACTATGGCTACACCTTC
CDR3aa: CASSYIAGDYGYTF

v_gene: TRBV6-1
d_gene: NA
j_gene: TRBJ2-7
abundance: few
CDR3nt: TGTGCCAGCAGTGACTTACTCTACGAGCAGTACTTC
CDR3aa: CASSDLLYEQYF

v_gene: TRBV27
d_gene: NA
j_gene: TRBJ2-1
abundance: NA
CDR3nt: TGTGCCAGCAGTTTATCCGTAGGGACCCAAGTGGGCAATGAGCAGTTCTTC
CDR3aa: CASSLSVGTQVGNEQFF

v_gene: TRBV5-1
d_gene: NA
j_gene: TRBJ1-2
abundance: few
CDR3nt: TGCGCCAGCAGCTTGGGGGGGGCAGGAAGACCATATGGCTACACCTTC
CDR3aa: CASSLGGAGRPYGYTF

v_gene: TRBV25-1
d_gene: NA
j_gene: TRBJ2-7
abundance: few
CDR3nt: TGTGCCAGCAGTGTAATCTCCGCAACCTACGAGCAGTACTTC
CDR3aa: CASSVISATYEQYF

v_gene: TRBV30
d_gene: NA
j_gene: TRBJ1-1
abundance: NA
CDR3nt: TGTGCCTGGAGTAGGACCTATGAAGCTTTCTTT
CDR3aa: CAWSRTYEAFF

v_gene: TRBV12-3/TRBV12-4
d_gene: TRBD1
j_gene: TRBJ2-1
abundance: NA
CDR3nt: TGTGCCAGCAGTAGACCGGGACAGGTCTACAATGAGCAGTTCTTC
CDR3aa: CASSRPGQVYNEQFF

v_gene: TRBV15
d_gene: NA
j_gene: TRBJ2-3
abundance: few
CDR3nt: TGTGCCAGCGGGGCGGGGAGACCAGATACGCAGTATTTT
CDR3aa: CASGAGRPDTQYF

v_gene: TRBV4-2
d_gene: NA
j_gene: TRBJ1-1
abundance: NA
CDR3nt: TGTGCCAGCAGCCAAGAGGGTTCGTGGAACACTGAAGCTTTCTTT
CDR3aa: CASSQEGSWNTEAFF

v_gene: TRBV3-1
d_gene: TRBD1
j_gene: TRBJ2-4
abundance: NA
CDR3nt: TGTGCCAGCAGCGCCGGGACAGGGGGTTTAAGGATAGGGGACATTCAGTACTTC
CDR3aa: CASSAGTGGLRIGDIQYF

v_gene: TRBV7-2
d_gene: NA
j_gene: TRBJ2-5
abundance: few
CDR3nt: TGTGCCAGCAGCTTAGTCGGACGGGGGCAAGAGACCCAGTACTTC
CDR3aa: CASSLVGRGQETQYF